These 6 T cell receptor beta chains were all obtained from the same sample, sequenced in a study of blood T cells in healthy people across ages. Combining a sample-barcoded 5' primer with a J-beta primer mix, a second PCR ran for about 7 to 11 cycles. TCRdb called the 5' RACE reads again in MiXCR, with one record for every CDR3 protein. The sample includes roughly 800,000 distinct CDR3 sequences, 35% to 40% of them seen just once. Sequenced sample: blood. The receptor source for this set is a man between 18 and 29 years old in good health.

The V call is TRBV6-5, the J call TRBJ2-3; 9 bases are a match to TRBD1. This CDR3 spans 14 amino acids. The ends lost 4 bases at V and 10 bases at J; junction bases unmatched: 9. Germline V CDR1 and CDR2: MNHEY, SVGAGI. Here the CDR3 reads CASSLGQGQGAQYF. The CDR3 coding sequence is TGTGCCAGCAGTTTGGGACAGGGTCAAGGAGCGCAGTATTTT.

The sample holds a few counts of this clonotype. V gene TRBV20-1 combines with J gene TRBJ2-1; D remains ambiguous. The V gene lost 3 bases and the J gene lost 3 bases, with 3 bases spanning the gap. Germline V lookup: CDR1 DFQATT, CDR2 SNEGSKA (reference sequence). The CDR3 runs to 11 residues. CDR3: CSASGYNEQFF. In DNA form, the CDR3 reads TGCAGTGCTAGCGGCTACAATGAGCAGTTCTTC.

The chain couples TRBV7-9 to TRBJ1-2; possibly TRBD1 for D (6 bases). Trimming left V 5 bases short and J 3 bases short, with 13 bases between. Germline-derived CDR1 and CDR2 are SEHNR and FQNEAQ (reference sequence). The CDR3 spans 14 residues. DNA of the CDR3: TGTGCCAGCAGCCCCCCGACAGGACACTATGGCTACACCTTC. This codes for CASSPPTGHYGYTF.

The V gene is TRBV12-3 or TRBV12-4, the J gene TRBJ2-3, with D possibly TRBD2 on 6 matching bases. V gave up 3 bases and J gave up 4 bases, with 11 bases separating them. The CDR3 contains 14 residues. This CDR3 is CASSLASSADTQYF. The CDR3 nucleotides read TGTGCCAGCAGTTTGGCGTCTAGCGCAGATACGCAGTATTTT.

As to this clonotype: It is likely a read error: a sequence one base away is far more abundant. The rearrangement links TRBV18 to TRBJ2-1; no firm D call. V was pared by 3 bases and J by 5 bases, with 8 bases between. This CDR3 region has 13 residues. Germline V CDR1 and CDR2: KGHSH, LQKENI. The CDR3 region is CASSPEQNNEQFF. The CDR3 DNA follows: TGTGCCAGCTCACCCGAACAGAACAATGAGCAGTTCTTC.

The chain links TRBV12-3 or TRBV12-4 to TRBJ1-2; D gene ambiguous. Between the trimmed V and J ends, which lost 1 base and 6 bases, there was a span of 12 bases. The CDR3 has 14 residues. CDR3 loop: CASSLGVRSDGYTF. DNA for the CDR3: TGTGCCAGCAGTTTAGGGGTTCGCTCGGATGGCTACACCTTC.